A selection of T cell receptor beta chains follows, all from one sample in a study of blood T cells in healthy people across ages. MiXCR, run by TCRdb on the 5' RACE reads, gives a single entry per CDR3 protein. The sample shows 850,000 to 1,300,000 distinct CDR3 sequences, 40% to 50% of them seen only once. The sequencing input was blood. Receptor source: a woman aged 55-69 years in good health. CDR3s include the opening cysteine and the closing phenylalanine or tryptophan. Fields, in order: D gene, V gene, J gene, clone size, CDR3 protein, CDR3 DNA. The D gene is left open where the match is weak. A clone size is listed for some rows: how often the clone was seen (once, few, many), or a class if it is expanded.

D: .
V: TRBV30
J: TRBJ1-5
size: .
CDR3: CAWATGTRQPQHF
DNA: TGTGCCTGGGCGACAGGCACTAGACAGCCCCAGCATTTT

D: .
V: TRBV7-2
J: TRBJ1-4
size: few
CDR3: CASSLVPAGPNYEKLFF
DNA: TGTGCCAGCAGCTTAGTCCCTGCGGGACCGAATTACGAAAAACTGTTTTTT

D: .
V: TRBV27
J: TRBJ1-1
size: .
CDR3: CASGGGETEAFF
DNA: TGTGCCAGCGGCGGGGGCGAAACTGAAGCTTTCTTT

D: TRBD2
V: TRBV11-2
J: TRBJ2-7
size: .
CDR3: CASSFMTGLAAYEQYF
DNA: TGTGCCAGCAGCTTTATGACGGGACTAGCTGCCTACGAGCAGTACTTC

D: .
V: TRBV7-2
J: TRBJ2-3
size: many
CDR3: CASSPGIIFGTDTQYF
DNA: TGTGCCAGCAGCCCAGGAATAATATTTGGCACAGATACGCAGTATTTT

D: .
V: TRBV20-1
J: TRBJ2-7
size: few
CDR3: CSARDQGSTSGREQYF
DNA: TGCAGTGCTAGAGATCAGGGCAGTACCTCAGGGCGGGAGCAGTACTTC

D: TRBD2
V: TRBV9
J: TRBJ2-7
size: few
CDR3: CASSVVLRKLAGPSRHYEQYF
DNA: TGTGCCAGCAGCGTGGTCCTTCGTAAACTAGCGGGACCGAGTCGTCACTACGAGCAGTACTTC

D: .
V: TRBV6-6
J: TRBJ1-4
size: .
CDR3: CASSLGVNEKLFF
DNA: TGCGCCAGCAGCTTGGGGGTCAATGAAAAACTGTTTTTT

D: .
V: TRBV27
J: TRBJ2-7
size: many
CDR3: CASSLSSTYEQYF
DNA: TGTGCCAGCAGCTTGAGTTCGACCTACGAGCAGTACTTC

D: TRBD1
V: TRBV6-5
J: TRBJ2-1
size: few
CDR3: CASSRDRGDNEQFF
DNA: TGTGCCAGCAGTAGGGACAGGGGGGACAATGAGCAGTTCTTC

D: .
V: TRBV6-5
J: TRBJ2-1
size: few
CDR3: CASTLLGTPGNEQFF
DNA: TGTGCCAGCACCCTCCTAGGGACCCCCGGCAATGAGCAGTTCTTC

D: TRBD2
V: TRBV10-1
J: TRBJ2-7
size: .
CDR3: CASSEGSGTSDSYEQYF
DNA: TGCGCCAGCAGTGAAGGTTCGGGGACTAGCGATTCCTACGAGCAGTACTTC

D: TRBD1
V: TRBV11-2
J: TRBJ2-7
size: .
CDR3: CASSLGHTGGTPYEQYF
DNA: TGTGCCAGCAGCTTAGGCCATACAGGGGGTACCCCCTACGAGCAGTACTTC

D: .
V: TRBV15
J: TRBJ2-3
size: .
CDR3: CATSRPSAGLSTDTQYF
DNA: TGTGCCACCAGCAGGCCCTCTGCCGGCCTTAGCACAGATACGCAGTATTTT

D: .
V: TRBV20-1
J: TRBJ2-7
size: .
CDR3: CNARAGDPGYEQYF
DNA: TGCAACGCTAGAGCTGGGGATCCCGGCTACGAGCAGTACTTC

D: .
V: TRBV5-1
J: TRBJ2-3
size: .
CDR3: CASSSRTSRTDTQYF
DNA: TGCGCCAGCAGCTCCAGGACAAGTCGCACAGATACGCAGTATTTT